This note documents a single T cell receptor (beta chain) sequence. Its antigen is still unknown. Profiled with immunoSEQ multiplex PCR; TCRdb holds only in-frame clones, not every one. In the table there are about 74,000 clones, 70% to 85% of which are singletons. This specimen comes from a study of T cells in localized non-small cell lung cancer. General study results and limits: It remains possible that heterogeneity exists, since only one tumor region was sequenced.

The source was peripheral blood, collected before any cancer treatment. This receptor was taken from a female donor at least 60 years old with stage I lung adenocarcinoma.

DNA of the CDR3: TGTGCCAGCAGCCCGCGGGTCTTGAACACCGGGGAGCTGTTTTTT. Its translation is CASSPRVLNTGELFF. The chain joins TRBV4-2 to TRBJ2-2, with a weak D call TRBD2 (5 bases). Germline loops: CDR1 LGHNA, CDR2 YNFKEQ. V was clipped by 4 bases and J by 1 base, with 10 bases between them. This CDR3 is 15 amino acids long.